This T cell receptor beta chain emerged from a study of T-cell reconstitution after alpha-beta-depleted transplantation in children. Broader study findings: It was reported that alpha-beta T cells came from several hundred expanded graft clones (about two months after transplant). In some patients, recipient T cells and intrathymic progenitors surviving conditioning explained high day-60 diversity.

Germline V gene lookup returns CDR1 SEHNR and CDR2 FQNEAQ (reference sequence). This CDR3 comprises 15 residues. V gave up 3 bases and J gave up 2 bases; unmatched junction bases: 3. This clonotype was counted only a few times. Antigen unknown. During its preparation, the TCRbeta library received unique molecular identifiers. TCRdb re-derived calls from the PCR reads in MiXCR, one entry per CDR3 protein. The sample records about a million distinct CDR3 sequences, 25% to 35% being singletons. The sequencing used PBMCs, mostly from graft donor cells, collected 360 days after TCRalphabeta/CD19-depleted stem cell transplant. This chain uses TRBV7-9 with TRBJ2-3; 9 nucleotides match TRBD2. The receptor comes from a boy less than two years old who had a stem cell transplant for SCID, so the T cells may come from the graft donor. The CDR3 loop reads CASSLQRGVTDTQYF. The CDR3, as DNA: TGTGCCAGCAGCTTGCAGCGGGGGGTCACAGATACGCAGTATTTT.